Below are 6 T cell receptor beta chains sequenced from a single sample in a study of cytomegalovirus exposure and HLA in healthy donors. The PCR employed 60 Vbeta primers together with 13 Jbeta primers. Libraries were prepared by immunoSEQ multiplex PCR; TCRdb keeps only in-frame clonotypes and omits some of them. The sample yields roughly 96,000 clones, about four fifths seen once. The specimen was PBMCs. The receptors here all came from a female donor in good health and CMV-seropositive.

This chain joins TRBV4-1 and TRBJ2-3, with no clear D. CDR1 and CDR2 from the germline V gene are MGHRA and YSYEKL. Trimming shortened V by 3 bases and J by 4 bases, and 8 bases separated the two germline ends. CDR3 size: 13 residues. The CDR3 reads CASSQMTPDTQYF. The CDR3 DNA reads TGCGCCAGCAGCCAGATGACACCAGATACGCAGTATTTT.

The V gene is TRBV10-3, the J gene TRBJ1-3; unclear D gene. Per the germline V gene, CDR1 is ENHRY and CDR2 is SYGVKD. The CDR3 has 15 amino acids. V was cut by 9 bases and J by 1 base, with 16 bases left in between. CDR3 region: CAMGSGIGSGNTIYF. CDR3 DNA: TGTGCCATGGGATCGGGGATAGGGTCTGGAAACACCATATATTTT.

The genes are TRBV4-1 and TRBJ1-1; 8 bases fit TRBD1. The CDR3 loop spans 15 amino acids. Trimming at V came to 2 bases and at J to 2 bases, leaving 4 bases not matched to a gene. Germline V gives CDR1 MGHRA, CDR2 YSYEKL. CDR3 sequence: CASSQQGAGNTEAFF. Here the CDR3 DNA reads TGCGCCAGCAGCCAACAGGGGGCGGGTAACACTGAAGCTTTCTTT.

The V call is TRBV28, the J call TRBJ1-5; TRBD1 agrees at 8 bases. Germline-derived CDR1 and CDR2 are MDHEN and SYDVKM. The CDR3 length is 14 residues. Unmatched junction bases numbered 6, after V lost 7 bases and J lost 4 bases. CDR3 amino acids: CASIGQGGNQPQHF. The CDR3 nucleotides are TGTGCCAGCATAGGACAGGGCGGGAATCAGCCCCAGCATTTT.

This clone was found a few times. CDR3 residues: CASSLANLPRETQYF. The DNA of the CDR3 is TGTGCCAGCAGCTTAGCGAACCTACCTAGAGAGACCCAGTACTTC. J is TRBJ2-5 and V is TRBV7-9; D not certain. Per germline, CDR1 SEHNR and CDR2 FQNEAQ (reference sequence). This CDR3 spans 15 amino acids. V dropped 0 bases and J dropped 4 bases, with 12 bases sitting between them.

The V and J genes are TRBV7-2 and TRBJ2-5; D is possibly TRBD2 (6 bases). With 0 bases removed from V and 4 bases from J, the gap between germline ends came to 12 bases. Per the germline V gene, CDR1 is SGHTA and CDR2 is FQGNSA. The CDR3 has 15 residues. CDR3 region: CASSLAGGNAETQYF. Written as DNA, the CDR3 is TGTGCCAGCAGCTTAGCTGGAGGGAATGCAGAGACCCAGTACTTC.